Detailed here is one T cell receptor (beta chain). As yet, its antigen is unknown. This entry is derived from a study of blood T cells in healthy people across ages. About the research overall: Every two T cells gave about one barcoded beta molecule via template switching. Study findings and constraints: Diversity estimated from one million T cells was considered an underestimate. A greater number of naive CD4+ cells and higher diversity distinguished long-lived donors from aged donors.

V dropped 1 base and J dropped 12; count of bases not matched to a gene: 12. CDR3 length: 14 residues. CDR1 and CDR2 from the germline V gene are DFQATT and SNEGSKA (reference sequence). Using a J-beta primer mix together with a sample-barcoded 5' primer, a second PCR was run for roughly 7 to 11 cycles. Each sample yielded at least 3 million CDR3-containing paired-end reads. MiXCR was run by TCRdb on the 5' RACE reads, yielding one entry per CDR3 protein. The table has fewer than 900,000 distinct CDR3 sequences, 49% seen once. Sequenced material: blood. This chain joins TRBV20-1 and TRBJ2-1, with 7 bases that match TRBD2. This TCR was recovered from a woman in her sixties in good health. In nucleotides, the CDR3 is TGCAGTGCTAGAGTGGCGGGAGAATACGGTGGGCAGTTCTTC. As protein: CSARVAGEYGGQFF.